Listed below are T cell receptor beta chains from one sample, sequenced in a study of T cells in Graves' hyperthyroidism and ophthalmopathy. One entry per CDR3 protein, called by TCRdb with MiXCR from the multiplex PCR reads. Of 450,000 to 650,000 distinct CDR3 sequences listed, more than 20% are singletons. Sequenced sample: blood. The source is a man in his late teens or twenties with Graves' hyperthyroidism. The CDR3 runs from the conserved cysteine through the conserved F or W. The order of the fields is CDR3 protein, CDR3 DNA, V gene, J gene, clone size, D gene. D genes are given only for firm matches. The size of a clone is reported for some rows only, either as once, few or many, or as a class for expanded clones.

CDR3: CASSIASREYEQYF; DNA: TGTGCCAGTAGTATAGCGTCGCGGGAGTACGAGCAGTACTTC; V: TRBV19; J: TRBJ2-7; size: -; D: TRBD2
CDR3: CATKDRGETQYF; DNA: TGTGCCACCAAGGACAGGGGTGAGACCCAGTACTTC; V: TRBV12-3/TRBV12-4; J: TRBJ2-5; size: -; D: TRBD1
CDR3: CASSLGQVGGQETQYF; DNA: TGTGCCAGCAGTTTAGGGCAGGTGGGGGGCCAAGAGACCCAGTACTTC; V: TRBV12-3/TRBV12-4; J: TRBJ2-5; size: many; D: -
CDR3: CASSSSDGGTYEQYF; DNA: TGCGCCAGCAGCTCCTCCGACGGGGGCACCTACGAGCAGTACTTC; V: TRBV5-1; J: TRBJ2-7; size: many; D: -
CDR3: CASSYSSPGVNTEAFF; DNA: TGTGCCAGCAGTTACTCGAGTCCAGGGGTGAACACTGAAGCTTTCTTT; V: TRBV6-2/TRBV6-3; J: TRBJ1-1; size: many; D: -
CDR3: CASSHLAGTEAFF; DNA: TGTGCCAGCAGCCACCTCGCGGGCACTGAAGCTTTCTTT; V: TRBV3-1; J: TRBJ1-1; size: -; D: -
CDR3: CSVAVGGGTEAFF; DNA: TGCAGCGTCGCAGTGGGGGGCGGCACTGAAGCTTTCTTT; V: TRBV29-1; J: TRBJ1-1; size: many; D: -
CDR3: CASSFGGGLNEQFF; DNA: TGTGCCAGCAGTTTTGGCGGGGGGCTTAATGAGCAGTTCTTC; V: TRBV12-3/TRBV12-4; J: TRBJ2-1; size: -; D: TRBD2
CDR3: CASSLLGHGELFF; DNA: TGTGCCAGCAGTTTGTTGGGCCACGGGGAGCTGTTTTTT; V: TRBV28; J: TRBJ2-2; size: -; D: -
CDR3: CASSQSSFQETQYF; DNA: TGTGCCAGCTCGCAATCTAGCTTCCAAGAGACCCAGTACTTC; V: TRBV6-2/TRBV6-3; J: TRBJ2-5; size: many; D: -
CDR3: CASSQDPGTGRYGYTF; DNA: TGCGCCAGCAGCCAAGATCCCGGGACAGGAAGATATGGCTACACCTTC; V: TRBV4-1; J: TRBJ1-2; size: few; D: TRBD1
CDR3: CASSIGPGNQPQHF; DNA: TGTGCCAGCAGTATCGGACCGGGCAATCAGCCCCAGCATTTT; V: TRBV28; J: TRBJ1-5; size: many; D: -
CDR3: CASSSETGRSGANVLTF; DNA: TGTGCCAGCAGTTCTGAGACAGGTCGGTCTGGGGCCAACGTCCTGACTTTC; V: TRBV27; J: TRBJ2-6; size: many; D: -
CDR3: CASSPHPYEQYF; DNA: TGTGCCAGCAGCCCCCATCCTTACGAGCAGTACTTC; V: TRBV6-2/TRBV6-3; J: TRBJ2-7; size: many; D: -
CDR3: CASSQTGGLTEAFF; DNA: TGTGCCAGCAGCCAAACAGGGGGACTTACTGAAGCTTTCTTT; V: TRBV12-3/TRBV12-4; J: TRBJ1-1; size: many; D: TRBD1
CDR3: CASSLAPTLSGTQYF; DNA: TGTGCCAGCAGCTTAGCCCCCACCCTCTCAGGGACCCAGTACTTC; V: TRBV7-2; J: TRBJ2-5; size: once; D: -
CDR3: CAGGGHTGELFF; DNA: TGTGCCGGAGGGGGTCACACCGGGGAGCTGTTTTTT; V: TRBV2; J: TRBJ2-2; size: -; D: -
CDR3: CASSETDRGGQPQHF; DNA: TGTGCCAGCAGTGAAACTGACAGGGGAGGACAGCCCCAGCATTTT; V: TRBV6-1; J: TRBJ1-5; size: many; D: TRBD1
CDR3: CAGRGAYGYTF; DNA: TGTGCCGGCCGCGGAGCCTACGGCTACACCTTC; V: TRBV2; J: TRBJ1-2; size: -; D: -
CDR3: CATVEGTEAFF; DNA: TGTGCCACGGTGGAGGGGACTGAAGCTTTCTTT; V: TRBV19; J: TRBJ1-1; size: few; D: -
CDR3: CASSPQRDKTEAFF; DNA: TGTGCCAGCAGTCCCCAGAGGGACAAGACTGAAGCTTTCTTT; V: TRBV12-3/TRBV12-4; J: TRBJ1-1; size: many; D: -
CDR3: CASGRGLRTEAFF; DNA: TGTGCCAGCGGAAGGGGGCTAAGGACTGAAGCTTTCTTT; V: TRBV2; J: TRBJ1-1; size: -; D: TRBD1
CDR3: CSASIETQYF; DNA: TGCAGTGCTAGTATAGAGACCCAGTACTTC; V: TRBV20-1; J: TRBJ2-5; size: many; D: -
CDR3: CASSQLSPWQETQYF; DNA: TGTGCCAGCAGTCAGCTCAGCCCTTGGCAAGAGACCCAGTACTTC; V: TRBV13; J: TRBJ2-5; size: many; D: -
CDR3: CASSHRSTGQPQHF; DNA: TGTGCCAGCAGTCACCGTTCCACGGGGCAGCCCCAGCATTTT; V: TRBV6-5; J: TRBJ1-5; size: -; D: -
CDR3: CATSDPPGQGVAETQYF; DNA: TGTGCCACCAGTGACCCGCCGGGACAGGGTGTTGCAGAGACCCAGTACTTC; V: TRBV24-1; J: TRBJ2-5; size: many; D: TRBD1
CDR3: CASSFDGVEAFF; DNA: TGCGCCAGCAGTTTCGACGGTGTAGAAGCTTTCTTT; V: TRBV4-1; J: TRBJ1-1; size: few; D: -
CDR3: CAWSATGANVLTF; DNA: TGTGCCTGGAGTGCCACTGGGGCCAACGTCCTGACTTTC; V: TRBV30; J: TRBJ2-6; size: many; D: -
CDR3: CASSLQGRGGYTF; DNA: TGTGCCAGCAGTTTACAGGGACGAGGAGGCTACACCTTC; V: TRBV27; J: TRBJ1-2; size: many; D: -
CDR3: CASTLVGWDTEAFF; DNA: TGTGCCAGCACCCTGGTGGGATGGGACACTGAAGCTTTCTTT; V: TRBV12-3/TRBV12-4; J: TRBJ1-1; size: many; D: -
CDR3: CATAGTLQETQYF; DNA: TGTGCCACGGCCGGGACACTCCAAGAGACCCAGTACTTC; V: TRBV6-1; J: TRBJ2-5; size: many; D: -
CDR3: CASSLGISGLAKGETQYF; DNA: TGTGCCAGCAGCTTAGGTATATCGGGACTCGCGAAAGGAGAGACCCAGTACTTC; V: TRBV7-8; J: TRBJ2-5; size: -; D: -
CDR3: CASSLYREASNYEQYF; DNA: TGTGCCAGCAGTTTATACAGGGAGGCCAGCAACTACGAGCAGTACTTC; V: TRBV28; J: TRBJ2-7; size: -; D: -
CDR3: CASSQERIGGASVAFF; DNA: TGCGCCAGCAGCCAAGAAAGGATAGGGGGCGCGAGTGTAGCTTTCTTT; V: TRBV4-1; J: TRBJ1-1; size: few; D: TRBD1
CDR3: CASSTRYNSNQPQHF; DNA: TGTGCCAGCAGTACCCGATACAATAGCAATCAGCCCCAGCATTTT; V: TRBV28; J: TRBJ1-5; size: -; D: -
CDR3: CASSLGGQDKSYGYTF; DNA: TGCGCCAGCAGCTTGGGCGGACAGGATAAAAGCTATGGCTACACCTTC; V: TRBV5-1; J: TRBJ1-2; size: -; D: TRBD1
CDR3: CASSLTGAYTEAFF; DNA: TGTGCCAGCAGTCTTACAGGGGCCTACACTGAAGCTTTCTTT; V: TRBV6-1; J: TRBJ1-1; size: many; D: TRBD1
CDR3: CTSSQAWGDYGYTF; DNA: TGCACCAGCAGCCAAGCGTGGGGGGACTATGGCTACACCTTC; V: TRBV4-1; J: TRBJ1-2; size: many; D: -
CDR3: CASSPILNNQPQHF; DNA: TGTGCCAGCTCACCTATCCTGAACAATCAGCCCCAGCATTTT; V: TRBV18; J: TRBJ1-5; size: few; D: -
CDR3: CASSFGPPGLQETQYF; DNA: TGTGCCAGCAGTTTTGGGCCTCCGGGGCTCCAAGAGACCCAGTACTTC; V: TRBV12-3/TRBV12-4; J: TRBJ2-5; size: once; D: -
CDR3: CASSLEREGTEAFF; DNA: TGCGCCAGCAGCTTGGAACGTGAAGGCACTGAAGCTTTCTTT; V: TRBV5-1; J: TRBJ1-1; size: -; D: -
CDR3: CSASRGQVTDTQYF; DNA: TGCAGTGCTAGCAGGGGGCAAGTTACAGATACGCAGTATTTT; V: TRBV20-1; J: TRBJ2-3; size: -; D: TRBD1
CDR3: CASRAEGAWGHTF; DNA: TGTGCCAGCAGGGCAGAGGGGGCCTGGGGCCACACCTTC; V: TRBV12-3/TRBV12-4; J: TRBJ1-2; size: -; D: TRBD1
CDR3: CAWSVGASVVGYTF; DNA: TGTGCCTGGAGCGTTGGGGCATCGGTAGTTGGCTACACCTTC; V: TRBV30; J: TRBJ1-2; size: many; D: -
CDR3: CASSLAVPAGAREQYF; DNA: TGTGCCAGCAGTTTAGCGGTGCCAGCGGGAGCGAGGGAGCAGTACTTC; V: TRBV12-3/TRBV12-4; J: TRBJ2-7; size: -; D: TRBD2
CDR3: CASSWQGRTEAFF; DNA: TGCGCCAGCAGCTGGCAGGGGAGAACTGAAGCTTTCTTT; V: TRBV5-1; J: TRBJ1-1; size: many; D: -
CDR3: CASTQRVGFFSNQPQHF; DNA: TGTGCCAGTACCCAACGTGTGGGGTTTTTCAGCAATCAGCCCCAGCATTTT; V: TRBV19; J: TRBJ1-5; size: few; D: -
CDR3: CASSLGGGSSSYEQYF; DNA: TGTGCCAGCAGCTTAGGAGGAGGATCTAGCTCCTACGAGCAGTACTTC; V: TRBV11-2; J: TRBJ2-7; size: many; D: -
CDR3: CAWGLETGELFF; DNA: TGTGCCTGGGGTCTGGAGACCGGGGAGCTGTTTTTT; V: TRBV30; J: TRBJ2-2; size: many; D: -
CDR3: CASSQQRIDSKAFF; DNA: TGTGCCAGCAGCCAGCAAAGGATCGACAGCAAGGCTTTCTTT; V: TRBV14; J: TRBJ1-1; size: many; D: -
CDR3: CASSLGYGHTF; DNA: TGTGCCAGCAGTTTAGGATATGGCCACACCTTC; V: TRBV6-5; J: TRBJ1-2; size: many; D: -
CDR3: CASTGDGGRTGELFF; DNA: TGTGCCAGCACGGGTGACGGGGGAAGGACCGGGGAGCTGTTTTTT; V: TRBV2; J: TRBJ2-2; size: many; D: -
CDR3: CASNPGGWANTEAFF; DNA: TGTGCCAGCAATCCCGGGGGGTGGGCGAACACTGAAGCTTTCTTT; V: TRBV6-1; J: TRBJ1-1; size: -; D: -
CDR3: CAISRGETQYF; DNA: TGTGCCATCAGCAGGGGAGAGACCCAGTACTTC; V: TRBV10-3; J: TRBJ2-5; size: many; D: -